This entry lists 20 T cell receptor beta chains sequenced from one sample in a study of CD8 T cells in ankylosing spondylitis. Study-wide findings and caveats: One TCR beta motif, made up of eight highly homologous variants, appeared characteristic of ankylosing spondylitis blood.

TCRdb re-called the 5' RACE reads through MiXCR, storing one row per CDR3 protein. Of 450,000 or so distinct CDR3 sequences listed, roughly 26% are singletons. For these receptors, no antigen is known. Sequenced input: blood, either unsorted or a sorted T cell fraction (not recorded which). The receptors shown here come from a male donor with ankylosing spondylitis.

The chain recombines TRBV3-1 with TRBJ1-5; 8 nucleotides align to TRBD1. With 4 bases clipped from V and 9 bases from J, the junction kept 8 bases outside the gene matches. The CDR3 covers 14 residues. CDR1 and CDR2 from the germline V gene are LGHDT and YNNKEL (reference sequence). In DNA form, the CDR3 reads TGTGCCAGCAGCCGAGGGACAGGTGCTTGGCCCCAGCATTTT. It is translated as CASSRGTGAWPQHF.

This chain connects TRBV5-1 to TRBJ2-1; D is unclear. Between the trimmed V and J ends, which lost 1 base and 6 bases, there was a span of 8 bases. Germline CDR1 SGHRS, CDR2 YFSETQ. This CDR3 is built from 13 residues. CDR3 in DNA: TGCGCCAGCAGCTTGAAGGGCACCAATGAGCAGTTCTTC. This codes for CASSLKGTNEQFF. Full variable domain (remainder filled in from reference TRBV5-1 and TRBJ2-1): KAGVTQTPRYLIKTRGQQVTLSCSPISGHRSVSWYQQTPGQGLQFLFEYFSETQRNKGNFPGRFSGRQFSNSRSEMNVSTLELGDSALYLCASSLKGTNEQFFGPGTRLTVL.

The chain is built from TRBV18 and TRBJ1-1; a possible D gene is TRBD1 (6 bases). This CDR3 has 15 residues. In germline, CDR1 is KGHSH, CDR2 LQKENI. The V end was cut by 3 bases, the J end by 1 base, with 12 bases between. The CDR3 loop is CASSPTGLGNTEAFF. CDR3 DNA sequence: TGTGCCAGCTCACCTACAGGGTTGGGGAACACTGAAGCTTTCTTT. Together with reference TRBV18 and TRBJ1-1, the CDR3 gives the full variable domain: NAGVMQNPRHLVRRRGQEARLRCSPMKGHSHVYWYRQLPEEGLKFMVYLQKENIIDESGMPKERFSAEFPKEGPSILRIQQVVRGDSAAYFCASSPTGLGNTEAFFGQGTRLTVV.

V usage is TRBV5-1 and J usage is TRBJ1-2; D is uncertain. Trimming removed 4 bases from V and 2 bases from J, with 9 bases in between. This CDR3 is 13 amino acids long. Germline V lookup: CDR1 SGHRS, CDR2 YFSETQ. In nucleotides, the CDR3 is TGCGCCAGCAGCCCTGATGAAAACTATGGCTACACCTTC. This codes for CASSPDENYGYTF.

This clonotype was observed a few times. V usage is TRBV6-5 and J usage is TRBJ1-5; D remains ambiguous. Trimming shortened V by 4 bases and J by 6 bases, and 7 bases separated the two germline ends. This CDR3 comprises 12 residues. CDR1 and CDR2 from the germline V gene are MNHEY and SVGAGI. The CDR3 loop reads CASSSSGQPQHF. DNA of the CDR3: TGTGCCAGCAGTTCTTCAGGTCAGCCCCAGCATTTT.

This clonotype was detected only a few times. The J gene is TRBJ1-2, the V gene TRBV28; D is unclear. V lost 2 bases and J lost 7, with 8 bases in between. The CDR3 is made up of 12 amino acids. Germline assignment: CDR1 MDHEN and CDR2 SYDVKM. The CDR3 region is CASSLVGIGYTF. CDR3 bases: TGTGCCAGCAGTTTAGTGGGGATTGGCTACACCTTC.

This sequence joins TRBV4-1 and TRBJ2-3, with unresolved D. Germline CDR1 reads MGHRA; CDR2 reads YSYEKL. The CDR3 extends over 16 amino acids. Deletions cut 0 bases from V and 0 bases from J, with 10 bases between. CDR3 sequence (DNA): TGCGCCAGCAGCCAAGAAAACTACCCTAGCACAGATACGCAGTATTTT. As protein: CASSQENYPSTDTQYF.

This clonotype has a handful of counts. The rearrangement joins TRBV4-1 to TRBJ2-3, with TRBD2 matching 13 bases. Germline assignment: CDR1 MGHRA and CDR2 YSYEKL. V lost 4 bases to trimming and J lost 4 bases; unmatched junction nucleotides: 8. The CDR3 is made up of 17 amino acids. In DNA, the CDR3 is TGCGCCAGCAGCCCTGCCCGGACTAGCGGGAGTTCAGATACGCAGTATTTT. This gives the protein CASSPARTSGSSDTQYF.

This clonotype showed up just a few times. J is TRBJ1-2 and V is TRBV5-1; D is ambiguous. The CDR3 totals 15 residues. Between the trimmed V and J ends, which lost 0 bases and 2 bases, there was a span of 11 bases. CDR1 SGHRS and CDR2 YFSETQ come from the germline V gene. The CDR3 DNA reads TGCGCCAGCAGCTTGGCCGTTAGAGGCAACTATGGCTACACCTTC. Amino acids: CASSLAVRGNYGYTF.

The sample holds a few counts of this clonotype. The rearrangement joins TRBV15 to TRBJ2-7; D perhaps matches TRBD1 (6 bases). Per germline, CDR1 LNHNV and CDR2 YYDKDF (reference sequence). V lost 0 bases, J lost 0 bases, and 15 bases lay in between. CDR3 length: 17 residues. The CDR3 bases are TGTGCCACCAGCAGAGACCGGACAGACCTTCTCTCCTACGAGCAGTACTTC. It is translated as CATSRDRTDLLSYEQYF.

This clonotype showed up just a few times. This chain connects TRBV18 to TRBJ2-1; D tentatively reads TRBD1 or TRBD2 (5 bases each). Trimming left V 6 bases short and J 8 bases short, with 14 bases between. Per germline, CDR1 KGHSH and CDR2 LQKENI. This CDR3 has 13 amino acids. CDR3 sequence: CASSLTGRDEQFF. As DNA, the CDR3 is TGTGCCAGCTCGCTGACGGGGCGGGATGAGCAGTTCTTC.

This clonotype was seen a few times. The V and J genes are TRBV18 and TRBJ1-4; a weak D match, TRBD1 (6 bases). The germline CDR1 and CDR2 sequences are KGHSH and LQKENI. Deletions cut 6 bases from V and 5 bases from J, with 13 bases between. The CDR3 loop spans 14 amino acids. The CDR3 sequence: CASSLRGQNEKLFF. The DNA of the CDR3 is TGTGCCAGCTCCCTCCGGGGGCAAAATGAAAAACTGTTTTTT. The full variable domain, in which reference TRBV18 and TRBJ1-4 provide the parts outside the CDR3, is NAGVMQNPRHLVRRRGQEARLRCSPMKGHSHVYWYRQLPEEGLKFMVYLQKENIIDESGMPKERFSAEFPKEGPSILRIQQVVRGDSAAYFCASSLRGQNEKLFFGSGTQLSVL.

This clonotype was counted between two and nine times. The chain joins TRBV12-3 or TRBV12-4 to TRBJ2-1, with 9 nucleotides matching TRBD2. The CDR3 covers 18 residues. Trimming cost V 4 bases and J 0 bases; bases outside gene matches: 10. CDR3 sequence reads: CASSSLGGRARSYNEQFF. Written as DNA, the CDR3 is TGTGCCAGCAGTTCCCTCGGCGGGAGGGCCCGCTCCTACAATGAGCAGTTCTTC.

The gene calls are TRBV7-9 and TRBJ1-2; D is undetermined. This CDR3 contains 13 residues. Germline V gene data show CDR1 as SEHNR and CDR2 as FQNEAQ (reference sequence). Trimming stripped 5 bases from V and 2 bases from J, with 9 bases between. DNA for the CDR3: TGTGCCAGCAGCCCGGGAGACAACTATGGCTACACCTTC. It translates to CASSPGDNYGYTF. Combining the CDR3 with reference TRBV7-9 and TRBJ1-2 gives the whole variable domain DTGVSQNPRHKITKRGQNVTFRCDPISEHNRLYWYRQTLGQGPEFLTYFQNEAQLEKSRLLSDRFSAERPKGSFSTLEIQRTEQGDSAMYLCASSPGDNYGYTFGSGTRLTVV.

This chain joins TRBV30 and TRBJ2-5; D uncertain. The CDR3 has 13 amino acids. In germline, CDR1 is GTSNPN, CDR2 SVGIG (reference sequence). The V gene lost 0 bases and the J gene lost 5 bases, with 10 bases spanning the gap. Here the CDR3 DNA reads TGTGCCTGGAGTGTACGGGCTATGGAGACCCAGTACTTC. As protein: CAWSVRAMETQYF.

CDR3 sequence: CASSRRGQGFNEQFF. Written as DNA, the CDR3 is TGTGCCAGCAGCCGACGGGGACAGGGATTCAATGAGCAGTTCTTC. This chain joins TRBV7-9 and TRBJ2-1; 9 bases map to TRBD1. This CDR3 region has 15 residues. Germline lookup yields CDR1 SEHNR and CDR2 FQNEAQ (reference sequence). Unmatched junction bases numbered 8, after V lost 5 bases and J lost 6 bases.

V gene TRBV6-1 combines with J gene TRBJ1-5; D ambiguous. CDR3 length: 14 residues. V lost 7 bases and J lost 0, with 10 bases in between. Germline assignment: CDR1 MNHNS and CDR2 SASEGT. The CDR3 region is CASTRDYSNQPQHF. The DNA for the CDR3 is TGTGCCAGCACTCGAGATTATAGCAATCAGCCCCAGCATTTT.

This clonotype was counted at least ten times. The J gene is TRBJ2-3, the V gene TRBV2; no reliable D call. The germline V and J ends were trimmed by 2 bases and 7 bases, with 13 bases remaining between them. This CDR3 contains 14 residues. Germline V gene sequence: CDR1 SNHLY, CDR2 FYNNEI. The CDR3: CASSEMSIYYTQYF. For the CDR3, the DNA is TGTGCCAGCAGTGAAATGTCGATTTATTATACGCAGTATTTT.

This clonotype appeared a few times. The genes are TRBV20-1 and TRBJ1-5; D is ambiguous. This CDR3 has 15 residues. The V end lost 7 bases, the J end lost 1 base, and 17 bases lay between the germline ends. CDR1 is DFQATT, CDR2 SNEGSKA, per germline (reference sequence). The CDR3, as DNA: TGCAGTGGTACGGCGAGGAGAGGAAGCAATCAGCCCCAGCATTTT. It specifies CSGTARRGSNQPQHF.

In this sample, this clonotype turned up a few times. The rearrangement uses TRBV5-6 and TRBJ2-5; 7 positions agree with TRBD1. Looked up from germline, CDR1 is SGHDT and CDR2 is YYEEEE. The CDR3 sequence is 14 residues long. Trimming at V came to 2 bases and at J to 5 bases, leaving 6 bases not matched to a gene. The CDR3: CASSFLQGMETQYF. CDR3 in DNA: TGTGCCAGCAGCTTTCTACAGGGGATGGAGACCCAGTACTTC. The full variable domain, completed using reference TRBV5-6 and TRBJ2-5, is DAGVTQSPTHLIKTRGQQVTLRCSPKSGHDTVSWYQQALGQGPQFIFQYYEEEERQRGNFPDRFSGHQFPNYSSELNVNALLLGDSALYLCASSFLQGMETQYFGPGTRLLVL.